This T cell receptor (beta chain) was sequenced for a study of blood T cell repertoires in COVID-19. This CDR3 has 13 amino acids. CDR1 and CDR2 from the germline V gene are MNHEY and SVGAGI. Trimming at V came to 4 bases and at J to 3 bases, leaving 2 bases not matched to a gene. Assay used: immunoSEQ multiplex PCR; TCRdb lists only in-frame clones, some missing. The sample records around 31,000 clones, 70% to 90% being singletons. The J gene is TRBJ1-1, the V gene TRBV6-5; 7 bases agree with TRBD1. The sample consisted of peripheral blood. This TCR derives from a man aged 60-69 years with COVID-19, enrolled during active disease. The CDR3 nucleotides are TGTGCCAGCAGTTCAACAGGGGACACTGAAGCTTTCTTT. Translation gives CASSSTGDTEAFF.